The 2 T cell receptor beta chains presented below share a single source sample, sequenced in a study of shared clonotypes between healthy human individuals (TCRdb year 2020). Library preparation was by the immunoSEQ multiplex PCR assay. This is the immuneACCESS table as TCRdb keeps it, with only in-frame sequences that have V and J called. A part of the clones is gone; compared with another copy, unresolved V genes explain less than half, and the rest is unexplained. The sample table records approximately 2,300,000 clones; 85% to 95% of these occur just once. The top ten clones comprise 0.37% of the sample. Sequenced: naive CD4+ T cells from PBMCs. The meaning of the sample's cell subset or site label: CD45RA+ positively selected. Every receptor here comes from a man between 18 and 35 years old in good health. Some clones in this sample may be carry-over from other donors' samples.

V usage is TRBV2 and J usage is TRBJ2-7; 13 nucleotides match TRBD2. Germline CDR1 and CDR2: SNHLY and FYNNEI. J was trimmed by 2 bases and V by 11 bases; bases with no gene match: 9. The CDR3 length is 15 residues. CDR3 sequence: CAGSQGLAGTYEQYF. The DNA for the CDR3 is TGTGCCGGATCTCAGGGACTAGCGGGGACCTACGAGCAGTACTTC.

CDR3 sequence: CASSWGTGGSEQYF. The CDR3 nucleotides are TGTGCCAGCAGCTGGGGGACAGGGGGCAGCGAGCAGTACTTC. This chain links TRBV11-2 with TRBJ2-7, with 12 bases matching TRBD1. After removal of 4 bases from V and 6 bases from J, the junction contained 4 bases not matched to a gene. The CDR3 contains 14 residues. CDR1 and CDR2 from the germline V gene are SGHAT and FQNNGV.